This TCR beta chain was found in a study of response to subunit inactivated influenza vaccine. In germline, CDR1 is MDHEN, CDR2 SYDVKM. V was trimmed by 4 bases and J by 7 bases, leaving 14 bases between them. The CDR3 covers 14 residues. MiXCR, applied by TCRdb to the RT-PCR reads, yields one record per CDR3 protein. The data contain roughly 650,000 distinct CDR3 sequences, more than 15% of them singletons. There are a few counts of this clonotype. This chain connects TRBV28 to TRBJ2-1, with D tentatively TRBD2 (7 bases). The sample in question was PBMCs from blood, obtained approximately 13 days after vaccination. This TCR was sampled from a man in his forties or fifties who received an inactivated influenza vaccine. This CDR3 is CASSSGRGRNEQFF. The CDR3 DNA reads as TGTGCCAGCAGTTCTGGGAGGGGGAGGAATGAGCAGTTCTTC.